This T cell receptor (beta chain) is from a study of blood T cell repertoires in COVID-19 (dated by TCRdb to the early 2020s). Background on the whole study: Samples covering the acute and convalescent phases of COVID-19 were provided by collaborators in the United States, Italy and Spain. The prospective study material was composed of cDNA or gDNA derived from T cells, B-cell-depleted T cells, or PBMCs. The dataset comprised deeply sampled blood TCRbeta repertoires from subjects exposed to, actively infected with, or recovered from COVID-19. The repertoires were made available in a free public database intended to serve as a resource for research on the immune response to SARS-CoV-2. Samples were obtained from the ongoing ImmuneRACE study (first 160 participants) and from over 1,000 subjects provided by 6 global collaborators. Sample metadata almost always included a de-identified subject ID, COVID-19 status, age in years and sex. Where available, HLA class I and class II types were obtained from metadata supplied by the sample provider rather than from assay-based typing.

Enrolling through a virtual design, the prospective study's participants ranged in age from roughly 18 to 100 years and lived across 20 to 25 United States geographic areas. To assign participants to cohorts, the prospective study relied on clinical history that participants themselves reported in a screening survey and a study questionnaire. Recovered participants in ImmuneRACE Cohort 3 were defined by two consecutive negative NP/OP PCR tests, clearance by a healthcare professional, or resolution of symptoms. In the prospective study, mobile phlebotomists collected whole blood, serum and a nasopharyngeal or oropharyngeal swab from each participant. Prospective study participants could optionally give additional blood draws and questionnaires over a 2-month period. Before DNA extraction, blood samples from the prospective study were shipped at room temperature or frozen. Measured from the cysteine to the phenylalanine, the CDR3 is 15 residues long. The DNA shown is the 45-base CDR3, in frame from base 1. V sheds 7 bases and J sheds 0 bases, leaving 10 bases between their ends. Taken from the germline V gene (reference sequence), the CDR1 and CDR2 loops are LNHDA and SQIVND.

TCRbeta CDR3 regions were amplified from genomic DNA by means of the immunoSEQ Assay, a bias-controlled multiplex PCR. The original pipeline was this. Within the assay, amplification of reference gene primers was used to estimate how many nucleated cells each sample contained. To quantify the absolute abundance of each unique TCRbeta CDR3 rearrangement, sequence reads were collapsed and filtered. For each sample, productive Simpson clonality was calculated as the square root of Simpson's diversity index across productive rearrangements. As stored in TCRdb, this immuneACCESS dataset retains in-frame rearrangements with V and J assigned. A fraction of the clones does not appear; measured against another copy, unresolved V genes explain less than half of the discrepancy, and the remainder lacks a known reason. The DNA was the basis for D and trimming; V, J and clone size are from that table. This sample comprises fewer than 600,000 clones, roughly 90% of them detected only once. The top ten clones comprise about 2% of the sample.

The study at large found these results: The amount of clinical and demographic metadata varied by source and participant and was provided uncurated.

To note about this clone: The target of this receptor is not known. No base quality values were provided; no much bigger clone lies one nucleotide off. This CDR3 is also generated by other DNA sequences in the sample.

The sample taken for sequencing was PBMCs or T cells enriched from blood (not recorded which). The V and J segments used are TRBV19 and TRBJ2-6; the D gene remains uncertain. The sequence was obtained from a middle-aged woman who had recovered from COVID-19. The DNA sequence follows: TGTGCCAGTACTCCACGGTTCTCTGGGGCCAACGTCCTGACTTTC. Its protein product is CASTPRFSGANVLTF.